The 9 T cell receptor beta chains below were found in one sample sequenced in a study of cytomegalovirus exposure and HLA in healthy donors. Primers for the PCR totalled 60 Vbeta and 13 Jbeta. The repertoire was sequenced with immunoSEQ multiplex PCR; TCRdb's copy has only in-frame clones and lacks some. The data hold about 160,000 clones, with over 75% observed a single time. Sequencing was done on a sample of PBMCs. The receptor set was obtained from a woman between 25 and 40 years old in good health and CMV-seronegative.

This chain links TRBV27 with TRBJ2-7, with 9 positions matching TRBD2. Per the germline V gene, CDR1 is MNHEY and CDR2 is SMNVEV (reference sequence). The junction had 6 bases not matched to a gene; V was cut back by 2 bases and J by 4 bases. There are 15 residues in the CDR3. Written as DNA, the CDR3 is TGTGCCAGCAGTTTAGGCGGGGGGGCTATGTACGAGCAGTACTTC. It yields the protein CASSLGGGAMYEQYF.

This clone has a handful of counts. CDR3 coding DNA: TGTGCCAGTAGTTCCGCGGGACAGCTATACGAGCAGTACTTC. Amino acid sequence: CASSSAGQLYEQYF. The genes are TRBV19 and TRBJ2-7, with D tentatively TRBD1 (7 bases). V dropped 5 bases and J dropped 4 bases, with 15 bases sitting between them. Germline V gives CDR1 LNHDA, CDR2 SQIVND (reference sequence). The CDR3 is made up of 14 amino acids.

V usage is TRBV30 and J usage is TRBJ1-1; the D gene is possibly TRBD1 (6 bases). Trimming cost V 5 bases and J 6 bases, with 19 bases left between them. The CDR3 is 14 amino acids. Germline CDR1 is GTSNPN and CDR2 is SVGIG (reference sequence). CDR3 in DNA: TGTGCCTGGGGCCGGGGGGCGCAGGGGTCTGAAGCTTTCTTT. It specifies CAWGRGAQGSEAFF.

The CDR3 nucleotides are TGCGCCAGCAGCTCAAGCGGGGGGCGGAACTATGGCTACACCTTC. It codes for CASSSSGGRNYGYTF. The chain is built from TRBV4-1 and TRBJ1-2; TRBD1 is a possible D gene (6 bases). The ends were cut back, 5 bases at V and 2 bases at J, with 15 bases in the middle. Germline CDR1 is MGHRA and CDR2 is YSYEKL. The CDR3 runs to 15 residues.

This clone appeared a single time. The rearrangement joins TRBV5-4 to TRBJ2-1; D unresolved. The CDR3 spans 16 residues. V was pared by 0 bases and J by 5 bases, with 15 bases between. From germline, CDR1 is SGHNT and CDR2 YYREEE (reference sequence). The CDR3 DNA sequence: TGTGCCAGCAGCTTGGCCTCATTAATAGCAGACAATGAGCAGTTCTTC. It encodes CASSLASLIADNEQFF.

The chain couples TRBV6-6 to TRBJ2-7; D not certain. The CDR3 extends over 15 amino acids. Germline CDR1 is MNHNY and CDR2 is SVGAGI (reference sequence). The V gene lost 4 bases and the J gene lost 3 bases, with 16 bases spanning the gap. The CDR3 nucleotides are TGTGCCAGCAGTTCACCCACGATAGCTGACTACGAGCAGTACTTC. This codes for CASSSPTIADYEQYF.

V usage is TRBV27 and J usage is TRBJ1-4; no clear D gene. V shed 0 bases and J shed 8 bases, with 10 bases lying between them. CDR1 is MNHEY, CDR2 SMNVEV, per germline (reference sequence). This CDR3 spans 14 amino acids. The CDR3 loop is CASSLSLSGEKLFF. DNA for the CDR3: TGTGCCAGCAGTTTATCGCTGAGCGGGGAAAAACTGTTTTTT.

The genes are TRBV4-1 and TRBJ2-6; D may be TRBD2 (6 bases). V lost 2 bases and J 0 bases, leaving 8 bases between the germline ends. The germline V gene has CDR1 MGHRA and CDR2 YSYEKL. This CDR3 has 16 residues. CDR3 sequence: CASSQQGGSGANVLTF. For the CDR3, the DNA is TGCGCCAGCAGCCAACAGGGAGGCTCTGGGGCCAACGTCCTGACTTTC.

The chain employs TRBV27 and TRBJ2-1, with TRBD2 matching over 7 bases. The CDR3 is made up of 20 amino acids. The V segment lost 7 bases and the J segment 0 bases; nucleotides outside the gene matches: 21. The germline V gene has CDR1 MNHEY and CDR2 SMNVEV (reference sequence). The CDR3 spells CASTPGGPSLTLSSYNEQFF. The CDR3 DNA is TGTGCCAGCACCCCGGGAGGACCCTCACTTACCCTCAGCTCCTACAATGAGCAGTTCTTC.